Listed here are 24 T cell receptor beta chains from one sample, sequenced in a study of vaccination and CD4 T cells after COVID-19 (dated by TCRdb to between 2020 and 2023). Read against the paper, the sample's treatment or condition label means: approximately 9-day PBMC culture with coronavirus spike peptide pools or control peptides (ViraFEST assay). No antigen has been assigned to these receptors. Preparation of the library involved PCR. Sequencing used an Illumina iSeq 100. DNA from cultured CD4+ T cells was subjected to TCR sequencing with the Oncomine TCR Beta short-read assay at the Johns Hopkins FTIC core. TCRdb reprocessing: public reads trimmed at Q25 with fastp, clones called with MiXCR, in-frame beta chains kept. Each record represents a unique CDR3 protein, reported with the most common genes and DNA among its rows. In this sample the table shows fewer than 30,000 distinct CDR3 sequences, about 60% of which occur a single time. About 15% of the sample comes from the top ten.

The sample was CD4+ T cells from blood, cultured in vitro, taken after SARS-CoV-2 vaccination. The origin of the receptors is a human donor who received a COVID-19 vaccine.

This clonotype appeared a few times. The chain recombines TRBV6-1 with TRBJ1-3; 7 nucleotides line up with TRBD1. V lost 6 bases to trimming and J lost 4 bases; unmatched junction nucleotides: 6. Germline V CDR1 and CDR2: MNHNS, SASEGT. CDR3 size: 14 residues. In nucleotides, the CDR3 is TGTGCCAGCAGAAGACAGGGAGCCGGAAACACCATATATTTT. Residues: CASRRQGAGNTIYF.

V is TRBV20-1 and J is TRBJ1-2, with D uncertain. The V end lost 6 bases, the J end lost 5 bases, and 10 bases lay between the germline ends. This CDR3 has 11 amino acids. The germline gives CDR1 DFQATT, CDR2 SNEGSKA (reference sequence). Here the CDR3 DNA reads TGCAGTGCCCGGGTGGGATATGGCTACACCTTC. Amino acids: CSARVGYGYTF.

The chain uses TRBV28 and TRBJ2-5; 9 bases match TRBD1. Germline CDR1 reads MDHEN; CDR2 reads SYDVKM. V was pared by 6 bases and J by 4 bases, with 6 bases of the junction left unmatched. The CDR3 sequence is 14 residues long. The CDR3 region has the DNA TGTGCCAGCAGCTCGGGACAGGGACCAGAGACCCAGTACTTC. Its translation is CASSSGQGPETQYF.

There are a few counts of this clonotype. The chain is built from TRBV20-1 and TRBJ2-3, with 8 bases matching TRBD1. V was pared by 3 bases and J by 5 bases, with 7 bases of the junction left unmatched. The germline V gene has CDR1 DFQATT and CDR2 SNEGSKA (reference sequence). The CDR3 covers 14 residues. In DNA form, the CDR3 reads TGCAGTGCTAGGGACAGGGCTTGGGGAGATACGCAGTATTTT. Residues: CSARDRAWGDTQYF.

The sample holds a few counts of this clonotype. This chain links TRBV5-1 with TRBJ2-5; 10 bases are shared with TRBD2. With V trimmed by 5 bases and J by 7 bases, 14 bases remained unmatched. The CDR3 has 16 residues. Germline lookup yields CDR1 SGHRS and CDR2 YFSETQ. As DNA, the CDR3 is TGCGCCAGCAGTCGGGCTAGCGGGGGCCTCCAGGGGACCCAGTACTTC. Translation: CASSRASGGLQGTQYF.

The V call is TRBV20-1, the J call TRBJ2-3; 13 nucleotides line up with TRBD2. Germline trimming cut 1 base from V and 4 bases from J; bases unmatched to any gene: 11. Germline V gene sequence: CDR1 DFQATT, CDR2 SNEGSKA (reference sequence). This CDR3 has 18 residues. The CDR3 nucleotides are TGCAGTGCTAGAGCAACTAGCGGGGGGGTGAGGTCGGCAGATACGCAGTATTTT. This translates into CSARATSGGVRSADTQYF.

This chain connects TRBV4-1 to TRBJ2-3; weak D call: TRBD1 (5 bases). Trimming removed 1 base at V and 5 bases at J, with 13 bases between. The CDR3 sequence is 15 residues long. The germline CDR1 and CDR2 sequences are MGHRA and YSYEKL. The CDR3 DNA follows: TGCGCCAGCAGCCAAGTTAGCAGGGTTGAAGATACGCAGTATTTT. Its protein product is CASSQVSRVEDTQYF.

Written as DNA, the CDR3 is TGTGCCAGTAGCGTGACAAGCTTGAACACTGAAGCTTTCTTT. As protein: CASSVTSLNTEAFF. This chain joins TRBV19 and TRBJ1-1; D gene uncertain. V lost 6 bases and J lost 0, with 11 bases in between. This CDR3 spans 14 amino acids. Germline V gives CDR1 LNHDA, CDR2 SQIVND (reference sequence).

V is TRBV11-3 and J is TRBJ1-2; no definite D call. The CDR3 totals 16 residues. V was clipped by 1 base and J by 2 bases, with 14 bases between them. Looked up from germline, CDR1 is SGHNT and CDR2 is YENEEA. As DNA, the CDR3 is TGTGCCAGCAGCTTAGTATTTGGAGACGGCAACTATGGCTACACCTTC. This sequence encodes CASSLVFGDGNYGYTF.

Only a few counts were recorded for this clonotype. The rearrangement links TRBV12-3 or TRBV12-4 to TRBJ1-1; D is unresolved. V shed 2 bases and J shed 4 bases, with 11 bases lying between them. There are 14 residues in the CDR3. The chain's CDR3 is CASSLRGIGTEAFF. DNA for the CDR3: TGTGCCAGCAGTTTAAGAGGGATTGGCACTGAAGCTTTCTTT.

CDR3 nucleotide sequence: TGTGCCAGCAGCTTAAGCGGGGGGGCGTTTACAGATACGCAGTATTTT. As protein: CASSLSGGAFTDTQYF. This chain connects TRBV7-2 to TRBJ2-3, with 10 bases matching TRBD2. The length of the CDR3 is 16 residues. V lost 2 bases to trimming and J lost 3 bases; unmatched junction nucleotides: 5. Germline CDR1 is SGHTA and CDR2 is FQGNSA.

This clonotype is judged medium-sized. The chain is built from TRBV2 and TRBJ2-2; no reliable D call. From germline, CDR1 is SNHLY and CDR2 FYNNEI. Trimming stripped 1 base from V and 5 bases from J, with 11 bases between. The CDR3 loop spans 15 amino acids. The chain's CDR3 is CASSEGQIPTGELFF. The CDR3 bases are TGTGCCAGCAGTGAAGGCCAGATCCCGACCGGGGAGCTGTTTTTT.

The chain couples TRBV7-2 to TRBJ2-3; a possible D gene is TRBD2 (7 bases). V was cut by 5 bases and J by 6 bases, with 21 bases left in between. The CDR3 has 16 residues. Germline V gives CDR1 SGHTA, CDR2 FQGNSA. The CDR3 loop is CASSPQSGGAWDTQYF. CDR3 nucleotide sequence: TGTGCCAGCAGCCCCCAGTCGGGGGGCGCATGGGATACGCAGTATTTT.

This sequence joins TRBV7-2 and TRBJ1-1; D is possibly TRBD1 (5 bases). This CDR3 region has 15 residues. The V end was cut by 1 base, the J end by 6 bases, with 15 bases between. Germline V CDR1 and CDR2: SGHTA, FQGNSA. The CDR3 DNA sequence: TGTGCCAGCAGCTTAGTGGGGGGGGTTGGGTCTGAAGCTTTCTTT. Translation: CASSLVGGVGSEAFF.

The chain uses TRBV15 and TRBJ1-1; TRBD1 matches at 7 bases. There are 14 residues in the CDR3. V trimming: 3 bases; J trimming: 5 bases; junction bases outside the gene matches: 6. Per the germline V gene, CDR1 is LNHNV and CDR2 is YYDKDF (reference sequence). This CDR3 reads CATSSDRVGTEAFF. CDR3 nucleotides: TGTGCCACCAGCAGCGACAGGGTAGGGACTGAAGCTTTCTTT.

The V call is TRBV6-1, the J call TRBJ2-2, with D possibly being TRBD2 (6 bases). Germline V gives CDR1 MNHNS, CDR2 SASEGT. Trimming shortened V by 7 bases and J by 3 bases, and 6 bases separated the two germline ends. The CDR3 extends over 12 amino acids. DNA for the CDR3: TGTGCCAGCACGGGGGACACCGGGGAGCTGTTTTTT. Encoded protein: CASTGDTGELFF.

This clonotype came up a few times. Here the CDR3 reads CASSQDRVSTEAFF. The CDR3 region has the DNA TGTGCCAGCAGTCAGGACAGGGTAAGCACTGAAGCTTTCTTT. The rearrangement joins TRBV27 to TRBJ1-1, with 8 bases lining up with TRBD1. The length of the CDR3 is 14 residues. V trimming: 5 bases; J trimming: 4 bases; junction bases outside the gene matches: 6. Germline V gene sequence: CDR1 MNHEY, CDR2 SMNVEV (reference sequence).

This clonotype was recorded a few times. The genes are TRBV15 and TRBJ1-2; tentatively, D is TRBD1 (5 bases). The CDR3 is 13 amino acids. V was trimmed by 0 bases and J by 3 bases, leaving 5 bases between them. Germline V gives CDR1 LNHNV, CDR2 YYDKDF (reference sequence). The CDR3 region has the DNA TGTGCCACCAGCAGAGAAGGGGACTATGGCTACACCTTC. This sequence encodes CATSREGDYGYTF.

In its sample, this clonotype was seen once. The chain links TRBV6-1 to TRBJ1-5; TRBD1 might be the D (5 bases). This CDR3 has 15 amino acids. Trimming took 6 bases from V and 1 from J, leaving 13 bases between them. Germline V CDR1 and CDR2: MNHNS, SASEGT. In DNA form, the CDR3 reads TGTGCCAGCAGGTCGGGCAGGGTGAGCAATCAGCCCCAGCATTTT. Its translation is CASRSGRVSNQPQHF.

V and J are TRBV7-8 and TRBJ2-2, with a weak D call TRBD1 (6 bases). Germline CDR1 and CDR2: SGHVS and FQNEAQ. V was shortened by 4 bases and J by 0 bases, with 6 bases between the two germline ends. This CDR3 contains 14 residues. Written as DNA, the CDR3 is TGTGCCAGCAGCTGGACAGCGAACACCGGGGAGCTGTTTTTT. This translates into CASSWTANTGELFF.

This chain joins TRBV12-3 or TRBV12-4 and TRBJ1-2; perhaps TRBD1 as D (5 bases). Trimming stripped 6 bases from V and 8 bases from J, with 19 bases between. The CDR3 is 14 residues long. The CDR3 nucleotides read TGTGCCAGCAGCCATAGCACCGGGGGTGAGGGCTACACCTTC. It is translated as CASSHSTGGEGYTF.

J is TRBJ1-2 and V is TRBV6-1, with D perhaps TRBD1 (5 bases). CDR1 and CDR2 from the germline V gene are MNHNS and SASEGT. The CDR3 is 13 residues long. V lost 1 base to trimming and J lost 6 bases, with 9 bases between them. CDR3 residues: CASSEGRAHGYTF. The CDR3 DNA reads as TGTGCCAGCAGTGAAGGCAGGGCTCATGGCTACACCTTC.

The gene calls are TRBV24-1 and TRBJ2-4; 8 bases match TRBD1. The V gene's germline CDR1 is KGHDR and CDR2 SFDVKD. The CDR3 contains 16 residues. With 4 bases clipped from V and 2 bases from J, the junction kept 6 bases outside the gene matches. The CDR3 nucleotides read TGTGCCACCAGTGACCCGAGGACAGGGTCCAAAAACATTCAGTACTTC. Its translation: CATSDPRTGSKNIQYF.

This clonotype was seen once. The CDR3 spells CAISPGEWETQYF. DNA of the CDR3: TGTGCCATCAGCCCGGGGGAATGGGAGACCCAGTACTTC. V is TRBV10-3 and J is TRBJ2-5; the D gene is possibly TRBD2 (6 bases). There are 13 residues in the CDR3. Looked up from germline, CDR1 is ENHRY and CDR2 is SYGVKD. Trimming removed 6 bases at V and 5 bases at J, with 13 bases between.